This is a list of T cell receptor beta chains from one sample in a study of cytotoxic CD8 clonotypes in ibrutinib-treated CLL. Only in-frame clones appear in the TCRdb table, and some are missing; sequencing was by immunoSEQ multiplex PCR. The table includes more than 300,000 clones, around four fifths detected once. The starting material was PBMCs, obtained before ibrutinib treatment. The source of these receptors is a human donor with chronic lymphocytic leukemia. Both conserved end residues are part of each CDR3. Fields, in order: CDR3 length, D gene, J gene, V gene, clone size, CDR3 DNA, CDR3 protein. D genes are given only for firm matches. Clone size appears in some rows only: once, few, many, or a class for an expanded clone.

length: 20; D: .; J: TRBJ1-2; V: TRBV5-8; size: .; DNA: TGTGCCAGCAGCTCGCCCATTGGGGCAGTCCTATCGTTCGGCGGCCGTGGCTACACCTTC; CDR3: CASSSPIGAVLSFGGRGYTF
length: 13; D: .; J: TRBJ2-7; V: TRBV19; size: .; DNA: TGTGCCAGTAGTAGGTTTCCGGCCTACGAGCAGTACTTC; CDR3: CASSRFPAYEQYF
length: 15; D: TRBD2; J: TRBJ2-7; V: TRBV4-3; size: once; DNA: TGCGCCAGCAGCCGGCTAGCGGGAGGAGCCTACGAGCAGTACTTC; CDR3: CASSRLAGGAYEQYF
length: 11; D: .; J: TRBJ1-2; V: TRBV7-9; size: .; DNA: TGTGCCAGCAGCTTAGAAATGAGCTACACCTTC; CDR3: CASSLEMSYTF
length: 16; D: TRBD2; J: TRBJ2-7; V: TRBV19; size: few; DNA: TGTGCCAGTAGTATCGGTGCGGGGGGACTCTCCTACGAGCAGTACTTC; CDR3: CASSIGAGGLSYEQYF
length: 15; D: .; J: TRBJ1-2; V: TRBV7-6; size: .; DNA: TGTGCCAGCAGCCTTGACCGGGGACGGAACTATGGCTACACCTTC; CDR3: CASSLDRGRNYGYTF
length: 15; D: TRBD1; J: TRBJ1-1; V: TRBV5-1; size: few; DNA: TGCGCCAGCAGAAGGGGACAGGGAACGAACACTGAAGCTTTCTTT; CDR3: CASRRGQGTNTEAFF
length: 16; D: .; J: TRBJ1-2; V: TRBV7-8; size: .; DNA: TGTGCCAGCAGCTTAGCGCGTTTGAGAATTCGGGGTGGCTACACCTTC; CDR3: CASSLARLRIRGGYTF
length: 15; D: .; J: TRBJ2-2; V: TRBV2; size: .; DNA: TGTGCCAGCAGAGTACTACGGGCGGGCACCGGGGAGCTGTTTTTT; CDR3: CASRVLRAGTGELFF
length: 17; D: .; J: TRBJ1-2; V: TRBV5-4; size: .; DNA: TGTGCCAGCAGGGGGGGGTCAATTTTGGACCATAACTATGGCTACACCTTC; CDR3: CASRGGSILDHNYGYTF
length: 14; D: TRBD1; J: TRBJ2-7; V: TRBV11-2; size: .; DNA: TGTGCCAGCAGCTTTTGGACAGGGACCTACGAGCAGTACTTC; CDR3: CASSFWTGTYEQYF
length: 16; D: TRBD1; J: TRBJ1-5; V: TRBV18; size: once; DNA: TGTGCCAGCTCACCACAATACAGGGGCCCCAATCAGCCCCAGCATTTT; CDR3: CASSPQYRGPNQPQHF
length: 14; D: .; J: TRBJ1-1; V: TRBV6-6; size: .; DNA: TGTGCCAGCAGCAACGGGGCGGGGGACACTGAAGCTTTCTTT; CDR3: CASSNGAGDTEAFF
length: 13; D: .; J: TRBJ1-2; V: TRBV27; size: .; DNA: TGTGCCAGCAGTTTATCAGGGCTCGGTGGCTACACCTTC; CDR3: CASSLSGLGGYTF
length: 12; D: .; J: TRBJ2-7; V: TRBV6-1; size: .; DNA: TGTGCCAGCAGTGAAGGAATCTACGAGCAGTACTTC; CDR3: CASSEGIYEQYF
length: 15; D: TRBD1; J: TRBJ1-5; V: TRBV19; size: .; DNA: TGTGCCAGTAGTTCAGGACAGGGGGGCAATCAGCCCCAGCATTTT; CDR3: CASSSGQGGNQPQHF
length: 16; D: TRBD2; J: TRBJ2-1; V: TRBV4-3; size: .; DNA: TGCGCCAGCAGCCAAGGCACTAGCGGGAGCCACAATGAGCAGTTCTTC; CDR3: CASSQGTSGSHNEQFF
length: 15; D: TRBD2; J: TRBJ2-1; V: TRBV18; size: .; DNA: TGTGCCAGCTCACCAGGACTAGCGGGTTTCAATGAGCAGTTCTTC; CDR3: CASSPGLAGFNEQFF
length: 17; D: TRBD2; J: TRBJ2-7; V: TRBV5-1; size: .; DNA: TGCGCCAGCAGCTTAGCTAGCGGGAGGGCCCTCCGCTACGAGCAGTACTTC; CDR3: CASSLASGRALRYEQYF
length: 11; D: .; J: TRBJ2-1; V: TRBV28; size: few; DNA: TGTGCCAGCAGGAGACGTAGTGAGCAGTTCTTC; CDR3: CASRRRSEQFF
length: 14; D: .; J: TRBJ1-1; V: TRBV11-2; size: .; DNA: TGTGCCAGCAGCTTTAGCGTGCGGGAGACTGAAGCTTTCTTT; CDR3: CASSFSVRETEAFF
length: 16; D: TRBD1; J: TRBJ2-2; V: TRBV4-2; size: .; DNA: TGTGCCAGCAGCCAATGGACAGGGAATCCCACCGGGGAGCTGTTTTTT; CDR3: CASSQWTGNPTGELFF
length: 20; D: TRBD2; J: TRBJ2-1; V: TRBV4-1; size: .; DNA: TGCGCCAGCAGCCAAGATCCATCACTAGCGGGAGAACCTGTCTACAATGAGCAGTTCTTC; CDR3: CASSQDPSLAGEPVYNEQFF